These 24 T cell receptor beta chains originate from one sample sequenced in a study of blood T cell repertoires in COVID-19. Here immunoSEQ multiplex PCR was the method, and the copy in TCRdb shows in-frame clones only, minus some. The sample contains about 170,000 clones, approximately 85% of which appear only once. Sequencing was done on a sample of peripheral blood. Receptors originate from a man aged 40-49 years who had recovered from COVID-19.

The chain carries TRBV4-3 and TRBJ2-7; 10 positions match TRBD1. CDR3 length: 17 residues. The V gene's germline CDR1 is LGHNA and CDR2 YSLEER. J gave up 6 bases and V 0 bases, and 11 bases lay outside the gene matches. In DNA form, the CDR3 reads TGCGCCAGCAGCCAAGATCTGAGACAGGGGGCATCAAGCGAGCAGTACTTC. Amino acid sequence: CASSQDLRQGASSEQYF.

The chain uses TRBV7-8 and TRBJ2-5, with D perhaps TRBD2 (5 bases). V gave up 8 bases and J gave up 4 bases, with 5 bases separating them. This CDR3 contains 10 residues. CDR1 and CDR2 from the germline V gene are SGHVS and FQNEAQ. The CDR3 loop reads CASAGETQYF. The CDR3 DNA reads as TGTGCCAGCGCGGGAGAGACCCAGTACTTC.

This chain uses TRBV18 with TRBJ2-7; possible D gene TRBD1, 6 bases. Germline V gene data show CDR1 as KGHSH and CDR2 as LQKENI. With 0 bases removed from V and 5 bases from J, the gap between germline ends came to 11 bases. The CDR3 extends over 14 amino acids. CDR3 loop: CASSPPVGGNEQYF. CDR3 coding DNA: TGTGCCAGCTCACCACCGGTTGGGGGCAACGAGCAGTACTTC.

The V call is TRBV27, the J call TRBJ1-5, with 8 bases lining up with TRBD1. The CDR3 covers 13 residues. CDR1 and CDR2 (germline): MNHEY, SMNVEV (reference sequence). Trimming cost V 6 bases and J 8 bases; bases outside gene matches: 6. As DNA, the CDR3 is TGTGCCAGCAGCCCGGACAGGGTAGAGCCCCAGCATTTT. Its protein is CASSPDRVEPQHF.

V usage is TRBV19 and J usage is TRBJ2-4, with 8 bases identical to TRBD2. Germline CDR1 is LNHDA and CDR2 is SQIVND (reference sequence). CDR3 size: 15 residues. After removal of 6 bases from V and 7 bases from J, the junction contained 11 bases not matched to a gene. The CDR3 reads CASSNGGGVGNIQYF. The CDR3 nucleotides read TGTGCCAGTAGCAACGGGGGGGGAGTAGGGAACATTCAGTACTTC.

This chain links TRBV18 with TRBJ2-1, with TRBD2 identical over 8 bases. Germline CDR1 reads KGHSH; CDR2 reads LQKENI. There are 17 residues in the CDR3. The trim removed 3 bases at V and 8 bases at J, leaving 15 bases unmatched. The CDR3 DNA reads TGTGCCAGCTCACCGCTCCGGACTAGCAAAGGGGGGTATGAGCAGTTCTTC. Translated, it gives CASSPLRTSKGGYEQFF.

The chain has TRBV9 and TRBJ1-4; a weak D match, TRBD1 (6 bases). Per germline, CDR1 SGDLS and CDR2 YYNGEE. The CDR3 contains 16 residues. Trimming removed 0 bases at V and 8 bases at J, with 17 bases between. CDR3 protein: CASSVGGGGAWEKLFF. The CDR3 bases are TGTGCCAGCAGCGTAGGAGGGGGGGGAGCTTGGGAAAAACTGTTTTTT.

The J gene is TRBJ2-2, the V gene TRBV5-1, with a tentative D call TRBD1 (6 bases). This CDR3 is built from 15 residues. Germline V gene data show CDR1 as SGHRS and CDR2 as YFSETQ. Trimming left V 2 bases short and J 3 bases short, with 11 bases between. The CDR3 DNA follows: TGCGCCAGCAGCTTACCAGGGGCACACACCGGGGAGCTGTTTTTT. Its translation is CASSLPGAHTGELFF.

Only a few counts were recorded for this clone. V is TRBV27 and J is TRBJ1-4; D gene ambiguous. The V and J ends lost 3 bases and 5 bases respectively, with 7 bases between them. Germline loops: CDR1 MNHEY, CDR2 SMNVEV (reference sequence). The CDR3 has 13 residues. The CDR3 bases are TGTGCCAGCAGTTTTACCAGAAATGAAAAACTGTTTTTT. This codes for CASSFTRNEKLFF.

The CDR3 here is CASSRTENNSPLHF. In nucleotides, the CDR3 is TGTGCCAGCAGTAGGACAGAAAATAATTCACCCCTCCACTTT. The J gene is TRBJ1-6, the V gene TRBV2; weak D call: TRBD1 (6 bases). The V gene lost 5 bases and the J gene lost 5 bases, with 10 bases spanning the gap. The CDR3 spans 14 residues. CDR1 and CDR2 (germline): SNHLY, FYNNEI.

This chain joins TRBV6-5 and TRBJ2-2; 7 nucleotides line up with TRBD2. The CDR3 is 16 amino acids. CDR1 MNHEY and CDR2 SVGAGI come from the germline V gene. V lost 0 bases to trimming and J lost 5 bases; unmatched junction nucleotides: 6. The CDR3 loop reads CASSYSTGGGTGELFF. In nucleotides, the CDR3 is TGTGCCAGCAGTTACTCGACGGGAGGTGGGACCGGGGAGCTGTTTTTT.

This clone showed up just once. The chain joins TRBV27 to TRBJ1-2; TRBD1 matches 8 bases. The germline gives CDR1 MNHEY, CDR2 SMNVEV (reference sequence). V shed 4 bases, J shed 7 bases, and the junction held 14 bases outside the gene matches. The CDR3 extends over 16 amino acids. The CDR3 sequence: CASSWGPTGGSGGYTF. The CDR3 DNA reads TGTGCCAGCAGTTGGGGCCCTACAGGGGGAAGCGGTGGCTACACCTTC.

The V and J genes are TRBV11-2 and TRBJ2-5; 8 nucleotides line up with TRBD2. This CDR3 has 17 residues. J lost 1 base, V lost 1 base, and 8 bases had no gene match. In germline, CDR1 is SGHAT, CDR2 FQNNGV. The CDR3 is CASSLGRQRGPQETQYF. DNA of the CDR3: TGTGCCAGCAGCTTAGGGAGGCAGCGGGGGCCCCAAGAGACCCAGTACTTC.

CDR3 sequence: CASSLGLANTGELFF. In nucleotides, the CDR3 is TGTGCCAGCAGCTTGGGACTAGCGAACACCGGGGAGCTGTTTTTT. This chain links TRBV5-4 with TRBJ2-2, with D perhaps TRBD2 (6 bases). V lost 0 bases, J lost 0 bases, and 6 bases lay in between. This CDR3 spans 15 amino acids. The germline V gene has CDR1 SGHNT and CDR2 YYREEE (reference sequence).

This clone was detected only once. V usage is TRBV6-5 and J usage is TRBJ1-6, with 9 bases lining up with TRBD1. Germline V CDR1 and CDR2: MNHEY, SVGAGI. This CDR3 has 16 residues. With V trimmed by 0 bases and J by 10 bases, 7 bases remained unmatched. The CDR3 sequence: CASSYSWRTGASPLHF. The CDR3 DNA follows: TGTGCCAGCAGTTACTCGTGGAGGACAGGGGCATCACCCCTCCACTTT.

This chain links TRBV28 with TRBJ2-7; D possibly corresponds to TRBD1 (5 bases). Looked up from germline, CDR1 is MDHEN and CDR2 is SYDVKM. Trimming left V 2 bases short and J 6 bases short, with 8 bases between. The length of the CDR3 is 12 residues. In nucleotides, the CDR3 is TGTGCCAGCAGTTTACAGGGCTTCGAGCAGTACTTC. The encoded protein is CASSLQGFEQYF. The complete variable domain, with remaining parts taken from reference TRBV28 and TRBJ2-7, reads DVKVTQSSRYLVKRTGEKVFLECVQDMDHENMFWYRQDPGLGLRLIYFSYDVKMKEKGDIPEGYSVSREKKERFSLILESASTNQTSMYLCASSLQGFEQYFGPGTRLTVT.

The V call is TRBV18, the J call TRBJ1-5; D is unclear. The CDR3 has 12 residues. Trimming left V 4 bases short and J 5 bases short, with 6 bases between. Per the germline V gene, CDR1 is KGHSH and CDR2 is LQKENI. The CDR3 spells CASSHPDQPQHF. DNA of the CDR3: TGTGCCAGCTCACACCCGGATCAGCCCCAGCATTTT.

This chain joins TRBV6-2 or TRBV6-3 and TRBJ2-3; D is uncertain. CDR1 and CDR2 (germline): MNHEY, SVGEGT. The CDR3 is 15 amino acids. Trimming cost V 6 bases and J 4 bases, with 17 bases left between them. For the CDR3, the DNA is TGTGCCAGCAGCCAAACAGCCGTTGAGCCAGATACGCAGTATTTT. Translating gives CASSQTAVEPDTQYF.

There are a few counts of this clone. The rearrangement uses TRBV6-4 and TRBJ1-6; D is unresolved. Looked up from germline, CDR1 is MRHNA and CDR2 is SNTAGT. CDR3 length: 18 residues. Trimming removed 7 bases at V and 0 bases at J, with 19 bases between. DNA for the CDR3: TGTGCCAGCAACGGATGGGCGAGGGCAAGCTCCTATAATTCACCCCTCCACTTT. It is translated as CASNGWARASSYNSPLHF.

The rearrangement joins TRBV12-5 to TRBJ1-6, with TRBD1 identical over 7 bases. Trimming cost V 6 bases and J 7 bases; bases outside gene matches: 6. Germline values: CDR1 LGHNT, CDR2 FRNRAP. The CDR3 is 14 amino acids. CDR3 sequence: CASGYDRVNSPLHF. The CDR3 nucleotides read TGTGCTAGTGGCTACGACAGGGTGAATTCACCCCTCCACTTT.

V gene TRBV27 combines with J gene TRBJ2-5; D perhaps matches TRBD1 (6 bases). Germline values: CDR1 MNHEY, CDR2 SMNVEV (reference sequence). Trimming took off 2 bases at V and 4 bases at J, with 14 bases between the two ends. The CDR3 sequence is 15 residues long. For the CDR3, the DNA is TGTGCCAGCAGTTTAACGGGCAGCAGGGGAGAGACCCAGTACTTC. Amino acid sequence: CASSLTGSRGETQYF.

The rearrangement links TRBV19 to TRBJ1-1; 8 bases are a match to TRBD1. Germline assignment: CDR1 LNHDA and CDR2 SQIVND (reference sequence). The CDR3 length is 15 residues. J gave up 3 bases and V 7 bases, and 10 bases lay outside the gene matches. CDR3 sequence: CASTTPPGGYTEAFF. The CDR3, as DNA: TGTGCCAGTACCACTCCCCCAGGGGGCTACACTGAAGCTTTCTTT.

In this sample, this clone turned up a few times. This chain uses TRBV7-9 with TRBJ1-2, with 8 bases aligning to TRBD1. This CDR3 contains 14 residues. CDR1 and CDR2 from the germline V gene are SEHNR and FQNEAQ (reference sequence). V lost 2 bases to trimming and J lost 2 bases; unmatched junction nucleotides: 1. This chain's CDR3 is CASSLQGANYGYTF. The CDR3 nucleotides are TGTGCCAGCAGCTTACAGGGGGCCAACTATGGCTACACCTTC.

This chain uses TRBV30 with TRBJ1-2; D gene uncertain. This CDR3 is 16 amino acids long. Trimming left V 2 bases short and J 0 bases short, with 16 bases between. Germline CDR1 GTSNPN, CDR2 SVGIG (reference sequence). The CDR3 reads CAWSPPPILSNYGYTF. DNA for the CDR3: TGTGCCTGGAGTCCCCCCCCGATACTCTCTAACTATGGCTACACCTTC.